Listed here are 27 T cell receptor beta chains from one sample, sequenced in a study of T cell repertoires in cytomegalovirus infection. These receptors lack a known antigen. TCRdb itself ran the reads through MiXCR, one entry per CDR3 protein. The sample gives approximately 1,000,000 distinct CDR3 sequences, roughly 30% of which show up once; about 14% is in the top ten. Sequencing was performed on cultured CD8+ T cells from PBMCs, taken from culture after CMV antigen stimulation. The receptors shown here come from a human donor in good health (CMV status not recorded). Some clones in this sample may be carry-over from other donors' samples.

The chain employs TRBV27 and TRBJ2-1; D is unclear. Germline V gene sequence: CDR1 MNHEY, CDR2 SMNVEV (reference sequence). Trimming cost V 10 bases and J 2 bases, with 15 bases left between them. CDR3 length: 14 residues. The CDR3 sequence: CATASARTYNEQFF. CDR3 sequence (DNA): TGTGCCACAGCTAGTGCTAGGACCTACAATGAGCAGTTCTTC.

This clonotype came up a few times. V gene TRBV12-3 or TRBV12-4 combines with J gene TRBJ1-1; maybe TRBD1 (6 bases). The CDR3 consists of 13 residues. V was cut by 7 bases and J by 1 base, with 10 bases left in between. This CDR3 is CASIGTSNTEAFF. The CDR3 coding sequence is TGTGCCAGCATAGGGACATCGAACACTGAAGCTTTCTTT.

The rearrangement uses TRBV6-5 and TRBJ2-7, with 8 bases that match TRBD2. The CDR3 loop spans 16 amino acids. Germline V gives CDR1 MNHEY, CDR2 SVGAGI. J lost 5 bases, V lost 5 bases, and 14 bases had no gene match. CDR3 DNA sequence: TGTGCCAGCAGTCTCATCGGGAGCGGGGGTGACCACGAGCAGTACTTC. Encoded protein: CASSLIGSGGDHEQYF.

A note on this clonotype: A read error may account for a junction end that differs from germline. This chain joins TRBV11-2 and TRBJ1-1; a possible D gene is TRBD1 (5 bases). Germline V gives CDR1 SGHAT, CDR2 FQNNGV. The CDR3 contains 16 residues. CDR3 region: CASSLDPVVRATEAFF. CDR3 DNA sequence: TGTGCCAGCAGCCTAGACCCGGTTGTCAGGGCCACTGAAGCTTTCTTT.

This clonotype was detected only a few times. The chain uses TRBV7-9 and TRBJ2-5; TRBD1 matches at 8 bases. Germline V gene sequence: CDR1 SEHNR, CDR2 FQNEAQ (reference sequence). J was trimmed by 5 bases and V by 5 bases; bases with no gene match: 10. CDR3 length equals 15 residues. The CDR3: CASSVPGGPRETQYF. As DNA, the CDR3 is TGTGCCAGCAGCGTACCAGGGGGCCCTCGGGAGACCCAGTACTTC.

This clonotype has just a few counts. The DNA of the CDR3 is TGTGCCAGCAGCCCAGAGAGGACAGAGCTCCCTAATGAAAAACTGTTTTTT. Its translation is CASSPERTELPNEKLFF. The V gene is TRBV7-6, the J gene TRBJ1-4, with D tentatively TRBD1 (6 bases). CDR1 SGHVS and CDR2 FNYEAQ come from the germline V gene. V was cut by 5 bases and J by 3 bases, with 19 bases left in between. The CDR3 covers 17 residues.

This clonotype was observed at least ten times. The V gene is TRBV7-2, the J gene TRBJ1-3, with no clear D. Trimming removed 1 base at V and 4 bases at J, with 11 bases between. Germline V CDR1 and CDR2: SGHTA, FQGNSA. This CDR3 comprises 15 residues. CDR3 protein: CASSLGISPGNTIYF. The CDR3 DNA reads as TGTGCCAGCAGCTTAGGGATCAGCCCCGGAAACACCATATATTTT.

The gene calls are TRBV7-6 and TRBJ2-7; D unclear. The CDR3 loop spans 16 amino acids. Trimming removed 1 base at V and 3 bases at J, with 16 bases between. Germline values: CDR1 SGHVS, CDR2 FNYEAQ. The CDR3 DNA reads as TGTGCCAGCAGCTTAGGCCCGAAAGAAAAAGGCTACGAGCAGTACTTC. Its protein product is CASSLGPKEKGYEQYF.

This clonotype has more than one count but fewer than ten. The chain employs TRBV27 and TRBJ2-3, with D possibly being TRBD2 (5 bases). The V and J ends lost 0 bases and 5 bases respectively, with 9 bases between them. The CDR3 totals 14 residues. Germline CDR1 and CDR2: MNHEY and SMNVEV (reference sequence). Here the CDR3 reads CASSLSYSGDTQYF. CDR3 DNA sequence: TGTGCCAGCAGTTTATCCTACAGCGGAGATACGCAGTATTTT.

The rearrangement uses TRBV2 and TRBJ1-2, with a possible D match to TRBD1 (5 bases). V lost 7 bases and J 0 bases, leaving 12 bases between the germline ends. The CDR3 is 14 amino acids. In germline, CDR1 is SNHLY, CDR2 FYNNEI. The CDR3 sequence is CASNTGPSNYGYTF. In nucleotides, the CDR3 is TGTGCCAGCAATACAGGACCATCTAACTATGGCTACACCTTC.

The J gene is TRBJ2-1, the V gene TRBV12-3 or TRBV12-4, with TRBD2 identical over 7 bases. This CDR3 has 15 residues. The trim removed 0 bases at V and 4 bases at J, leaving 3 bases unmatched. This chain's CDR3 is CASSLAPSGYNEQFF. Written as DNA, the CDR3 is TGTGCCAGCAGTTTAGCCCCTAGCGGTTACAATGAGCAGTTCTTC.

This clonotype was observed once. CDR3 protein: CASSYSRPGANAEAFF. In nucleotides, the CDR3 is TGCGCCAGCAGCTACTCGAGGCCGGGGGCCAATGCTGAAGCTTTCTTT. The J gene is TRBJ1-1, the V gene TRBV5-1; D perhaps matches TRBD1 (6 bases). The CDR3 totals 16 residues. Germline CDR1 SGHRS, CDR2 YFSETQ. The germline V and J ends were trimmed by 3 bases and 6 bases, with 21 bases remaining between them. Full variable domain (missing parts from reference TRBV5-1 and TRBJ1-1): KAGVTQTPRYLIKTRGQQVTLSCSPISGHRSVSWYQQTPGQGLQFLFEYFSETQRNKGNFPGRFSGRQFSNSRSEMNVSTLELGDSALYLCASSYSRPGANAEAFFGQGTRLTVV.

The gene calls are TRBV27 and TRBJ1-4; a weak D match, TRBD1 (6 bases). The CDR3 covers 13 residues. V was clipped by 7 bases and J by 4 bases, with 10 bases between them. Looked up from germline, CDR1 is MNHEY and CDR2 is SMNVEV (reference sequence). The CDR3 loop reads CASKGGVNEKLFF. As DNA, the CDR3 is TGTGCCAGCAAGGGGGGCGTTAATGAAAAACTGTTTTTT.

This chain connects TRBV10-3 to TRBJ2-5; D might be TRBD2 (6 bases). The ends were cut back, 6 bases at V and 3 bases at J, with 11 bases in the middle. CDR3 size: 13 residues. Germline V gene sequence: CDR1 ENHRY, CDR2 SYGVKD. The CDR3 sequence is CAIRGRGEETQYF. The CDR3 nucleotides are TGTGCCATCAGGGGGCGGGGAGAAGAGACCCAGTACTTC.

The V call is TRBV7-8, the J call TRBJ2-1; 7 bases fit TRBD2. This CDR3 is 17 amino acids long. The germline V gene has CDR1 SGHVS and CDR2 FQNEAQ. V dropped 5 bases and J dropped 0; count of bases not matched to a gene: 10. The CDR3 coding sequence is TGTGCCAGCAGCCGATCCCTTGGCGGGAGCTCCTACAATGAGCAGTTCTTC. This encodes CASSRSLGGSSYNEQFF.

The gene calls are TRBV7-3 and TRBJ1-1, with 8 bases lining up with TRBD1. After removal of 6 bases from V and 11 bases from J, the junction contained 5 bases not matched to a gene. The CDR3 length is 11 residues. Germline lookup yields CDR1 SGHTA and CDR2 FQGTGA. The CDR3 sequence is CASSQTGAAFF. The CDR3 DNA is TGTGCCAGCAGTCAGACAGGGGCGGCTTTCTTT.

This clonotype has just a few counts. V gene TRBV9 combines with J gene TRBJ2-7, with 8 bases aligning to TRBD1. There are 14 residues in the CDR3. Germline CDR1 and CDR2: SGDLS and YYNGEE. J gave up 7 bases and V 0 bases, and 6 bases lay outside the gene matches. CDR3 sequence reads: CASSVAQGALEQYV. The CDR3 coding sequence is TGTGCCAGCAGCGTAGCCCAGGGGGCGCTTGAGCAGTACGTC.

Notes on this clonotype: It may be a read error: a sequence one base away is much more abundant. The missing conserved phenylalanine or tryptophan at the end of this CDR3 makes a read error likely. The chain employs TRBV9 and TRBJ2-3; possible D gene TRBD2, 6 bases. Germline V lookup: CDR1 SGDLS, CDR2 YYNGEE. V was cut by 2 bases and J by 4 bases, with 8 bases left in between. The CDR3 is 13 amino acids. In DNA form, the CDR3 reads TGTGCCAGCAGCGTCGTAGCGGCAGATACGCAGTATTAT. Translation: CASSVVAADTQYY.

This clonotype turned up a few times. The V call is TRBV19, the J call TRBJ1-1, with 7 positions matching TRBD1. This CDR3 has 13 residues. V trimming: 2 bases; J trimming: 6 bases; junction bases outside the gene matches: 3. In germline, CDR1 is LNHDA, CDR2 SQIVND (reference sequence). As DNA, the CDR3 is TGTGCCAGTAGTATAACAGGGGTAGCTGAAGCTTTCTTT. Encoded protein: CASSITGVAEAFF.

There are a few counts of this clonotype. The chain joins TRBV12-3 or TRBV12-4 to TRBJ1-4; TRBD1 is a possible D gene (5 bases). The CDR3 runs 15 residues. The V end lost 6 bases, the J end lost 5 bases, and 16 bases lay between the germline ends. In DNA form, the CDR3 reads TGTGCCAGCAGCCCAGAAAATGGGGCGAATGAAAAACTGTTTTTT. Translating gives CASSPENGANEKLFF.

This clonotype was detected once. The junction and the germline gene differ at one end; a read error may be behind it. V gene TRBV7-8 combines with J gene TRBJ1-1, with 7 bases aligning to TRBD1. This CDR3 comprises 13 residues. CDR1 and CDR2 from the germline V gene are SGHVS and FQNEAQ. The CDR3 nucleotides are TGTACCAGCAGCCCCTCAGGGGGGACTGAAGCTTTCTTT. Protein: CTSSPSGGTEAFF. The full variable domain, completed using reference TRBV7-8 and TRBJ1-1, is GAGVSQSPRYKVAKRGQDVALRCDPISGHVSLFWYQQALGQGPEFLTYFQNEAQLDKSGLPSDRFFAERPEGSVSTLKIQRTQQEDSAVYLCTSSPSGGTEAFFGQGTRLTVV.

This clonotype has a handful of counts. V and J are TRBV7-2 and TRBJ2-2, with D uncertain. This CDR3 comprises 14 residues. CDR1 is SGHTA and CDR2 is FQGNSA in the germline V gene. The ends were cut back, 1 base at V and 7 bases at J, with 10 bases in the middle. The CDR3 sequence: CASSLDISSGELFF. DNA of the CDR3: TGTGCCAGCAGCTTAGACATATCGAGCGGGGAGCTGTTTTTT. Variable domain in full (rest from reference TRBV7-2 and TRBJ2-2): GAGVSQSPSNKVTEKGKDVELRCDPISGHTALYWYRQSLGQGLEFLIYFQGNSAPDKSGLPSDRFSAERTGGSVSTLTIQRTQQEDSAVYLCASSLDISSGELFFGEGSRLTVL.

This clonotype was detected a few times. This rearrangement joins TRBV27 to TRBJ1-1, with a possible D match to TRBD1 (5 bases). Trimming removed 3 bases at V and 6 bases at J, with 11 bases between. The CDR3 length is 13 residues. Germline V lookup: CDR1 MNHEY, CDR2 SMNVEV (reference sequence). CDR3 nucleotide sequence: TGTGCCAGCAGTTTGACAGCACACGCTGAAGCTTTCTTT. Translation: CASSLTAHAEAFF.

V and J are TRBV7-9 and TRBJ2-3, with 9 bases lining up with TRBD1. The CDR3 sequence is 15 residues long. Germline CDR1 SEHNR, CDR2 FQNEAQ (reference sequence). The V and J ends lost 6 bases and 4 bases, in that order; junction bases with no gene match: 8. This CDR3 is CASSFRDRVSDTQYF. The CDR3 DNA is TGTGCCAGCAGTTTCCGGGACAGGGTATCAGATACGCAGTATTTT.

The genes are TRBV15 and TRBJ2-1; weak D call: TRBD2 (5 bases). Germline loops: CDR1 LNHNV, CDR2 YYDKDF (reference sequence). The CDR3 length is 16 residues. V dropped 0 bases and J dropped 0 bases, with 9 bases sitting between them. CDR3 region: CATSRDLGGSYNEQFF. The DNA for the CDR3 is TGTGCCACCAGCAGAGATCTTGGAGGCTCCTACAATGAGCAGTTCTTC. Full variable domain (outside the CDR3, taken from reference TRBV15 and TRBJ2-1): DAMVIQNPRYQVTQFGKPVTLSCSQTLNHNVMYWYQQKSSQAPKLLFHYYDKDFNNEADTPDNFQSRRPNTSFCFLDIRSPGLGDTAMYLCATSRDLGGSYNEQFFGPGTRLTVL.

This clonotype was counted a few times. The chain uses TRBV12-3 or TRBV12-4 and TRBJ2-3; 10 bases are shared with TRBD2. The J segment lost 4 bases and the V segment lost 5 bases, leaving 9 bases of the junction unmatched. CDR3 length equals 16 residues. CDR3 DNA: TGTGCCAGCAGTCAAACTAGCGGGGCCCGAGCAGATACGCAGTATTTT. This sequence encodes CASSQTSGARADTQYF.

V and J are TRBV24-1 and TRBJ1-4; D uncertain. The CDR3 length is 14 residues. Germline lookup yields CDR1 KGHDR and CDR2 SFDVKD. V was cut by 3 bases and J by 8 bases, with 12 bases left in between. CDR3 nucleotide sequence: TGTGCCACCAGTGATGGACGCCAAGACGAAAAACTGTTTTTT. It yields the protein CATSDGRQDEKLFF.